These T cell receptor beta chains were read from a single sample in a study of T cells in Graves' hyperthyroidism and ophthalmopathy. TCRdb ran MiXCR on the multiplex PCR reads and lists one entry per CDR3 protein. The sample lists hundreds of thousands of distinct CDR3 sequences; approximately 24% were seen once. Sequences were obtained from blood. The receptors here all came from a woman between 35 and 50 years old with Graves' ophthalmopathy. Each CDR3 is given with its conserved first and last residue. D genes are given only for firm matches. Part of the rows lack a size; the others show once, few, many or a class for expanded clones.

CDR3 length: 14; J gene: TRBJ2-2; D gene: .; V gene: TRBV10-3; clone size: many; CDR3 DNA: TGTGCCATCAGTGAGGGAACTAACACCGGGGAGCTGTTTTTT; CDR3 protein: CAISEGTNTGELFF
CDR3 length: 14; J gene: TRBJ1-1; D gene: .; V gene: TRBV7-3; clone size: many; CDR3 DNA: TGTGCCAGCAGCTTAACGGGGGGAAACACTGAAGCTTTCTTT; CDR3 protein: CASSLTGGNTEAFF
CDR3 length: 12; J gene: TRBJ2-5; D gene: .; V gene: TRBV6-5; clone size: .; CDR3 DNA: TGTGCCAGCAGGTCTAGGGGAGAGACCCAGTACTTC; CDR3 protein: CASRSRGETQYF
CDR3 length: 11; J gene: TRBJ2-1; D gene: TRBD2; V gene: TRBV2; clone size: .; CDR3 DNA: TGTGCCAGCAGTCAGCGGGATTGGCTGTTCTTC; CDR3 protein: CASSQRDWLFF
CDR3 length: 17; J gene: TRBJ1-6; D gene: .; V gene: TRBV28; clone size: many; CDR3 DNA: TGTGCCAGCAGTTTAGTAGGTGCAGGGAAAGGGGATTCACCCCTCCACTTT; CDR3 protein: CASSLVGAGKGDSPLHF
CDR3 length: 15; J gene: TRBJ2-7; D gene: .; V gene: TRBV28; clone size: many; CDR3 DNA: TGTGCCAGCAGTCAGCCGGGGACGACCTCCTACGAGCAGTACTTC; CDR3 protein: CASSQPGTTSYEQYF
CDR3 length: 14; J gene: TRBJ2-7; D gene: TRBD1; V gene: TRBV27; clone size: many; CDR3 DNA: TGTGCCAGCAGTCCTAATCCAGGGGGTGGCGAGCAGTACTTC; CDR3 protein: CASSPNPGGGEQYF
CDR3 length: 16; J gene: TRBJ2-7; D gene: .; V gene: TRBV28; clone size: many; CDR3 DNA: TGTGCCAGCAGTTTATGGTTGGGCGGCAGCTCCTACGAGCAGTACTTC; CDR3 protein: CASSLWLGGSSYEQYF
CDR3 length: 14; J gene: TRBJ1-3; D gene: .; V gene: TRBV12-3/TRBV12-4; clone size: many; CDR3 DNA: TGTGCCAGCACATCGACAGCTCTTGGAAACACCATATATTTT; CDR3 protein: CASTSTALGNTIYF
CDR3 length: 16; J gene: TRBJ2-5; D gene: TRBD2; V gene: TRBV11-2; clone size: many; CDR3 DNA: TGTGCCAGCGTACCCGTCAGCGGGAGGGGTCAAGAGACCCAGTACTTC; CDR3 protein: CASVPVSGRGQETQYF
CDR3 length: 14; J gene: TRBJ1-5; D gene: .; V gene: TRBV2; clone size: many; CDR3 DNA: TGTGCCAGCAGTGTATTAGGGAGGGGGCAGCCCCAGCATTTT; CDR3 protein: CASSVLGRGQPQHF
CDR3 length: 15; J gene: TRBJ2-5; D gene: TRBD1; V gene: TRBV27; clone size: many; CDR3 DNA: TGTGCCAGCAGTTTATCGTGGCAGGGGGAAGAGACCCAGTACTTC; CDR3 protein: CASSLSWQGEETQYF
CDR3 length: 13; J gene: TRBJ1-2; D gene: TRBD1; V gene: TRBV30; clone size: many; CDR3 DNA: TGTGCCTGGAGTAAGGGGACAGGGCATGGCTACACCTTC; CDR3 protein: CAWSKGTGHGYTF
CDR3 length: 16; J gene: TRBJ1-5; D gene: .; V gene: TRBV6-5; clone size: many; CDR3 DNA: TGTGCCAGCAGTTACTGGCAGGACAACCCTACGAGGCCCCAGCATTTT; CDR3 protein: CASSYWQDNPTRPQHF
CDR3 length: 14; J gene: TRBJ2-7; D gene: TRBD1; V gene: TRBV28; clone size: many; CDR3 DNA: TGTGCCAGCAGGCCACAGGGGGAAAACTACGAGCAGTACTTC; CDR3 protein: CASRPQGENYEQYF
CDR3 length: 12; J gene: TRBJ1-2; D gene: .; V gene: TRBV28; clone size: many; CDR3 DNA: TGTGCCAGCATCCTCCCCGGTCGAGGCTACACCTTC; CDR3 protein: CASILPGRGYTF
CDR3 length: 18; J gene: TRBJ2-7; D gene: TRBD2; V gene: TRBV19; clone size: many; CDR3 DNA: TGTGCCAGTAGTATAGATTCGGCCGGGACTAGCGGCGTCTACGAGCAGTACTTC; CDR3 protein: CASSIDSAGTSGVYEQYF
CDR3 length: 14; J gene: TRBJ1-1; D gene: .; V gene: TRBV7-2; clone size: many; CDR3 DNA: TGTGCCAGCAGCTTGCCGAACATGAACACTGAAGCTTTCTTT; CDR3 protein: CASSLPNMNTEAFF
CDR3 length: 14; J gene: TRBJ2-7; D gene: .; V gene: TRBV18; clone size: many; CDR3 DNA: TGTGCCAGCTCACCGGGAACGGCCGCCTACGAGCAGTACTTC; CDR3 protein: CASSPGTAAYEQYF
CDR3 length: 14; J gene: TRBJ2-5; D gene: .; V gene: TRBV28; clone size: .; CDR3 DNA: TGTGCCAGCAGTTTGTGGGGGGATGGAGAGACCCAGTACTTC; CDR3 protein: CASSLWGDGETQYF
CDR3 length: 11; J gene: TRBJ2-7; D gene: TRBD2; V gene: TRBV10-3; clone size: .; CDR3 DNA: TGTGCCGTCGGGGGAGCGGGGGAGCAGTACTTC; CDR3 protein: CAVGGAGEQYF
CDR3 length: 14; J gene: TRBJ2-7; D gene: TRBD1; V gene: TRBV12-5; clone size: .; CDR3 DNA: TGTGCTAGTGATGATGACAGGGCCTCCTACGAGCAGTACTTC; CDR3 protein: CASDDDRASYEQYF
CDR3 length: 15; J gene: TRBJ2-5; D gene: TRBD1; V gene: TRBV5-4; clone size: many; CDR3 DNA: TGTGCCAGCAGCTTGGCCCAGGGGGCGAGAGAGACCCAGTACTTC; CDR3 protein: CASSLAQGARETQYF